This T cell receptor beta chain was captured in a study of cytomegalovirus exposure and HLA in healthy donors. This PCR relied on a set of 60 Vbeta primers and 13 Jbeta primers. TCRdb keeps only in-frame clones here, not all; method: immunoSEQ multiplex PCR. The sample has about 100,000 clones, roughly four fifths seen once. V lost 4 bases to trimming and J lost 4 bases; unmatched junction nucleotides: 3. This CDR3 is 14 amino acids long. In germline, CDR1 is MNHNY, CDR2 SVGAGI (reference sequence). The specimen was PBMCs. The chain recombines TRBV6-6 with TRBJ2-2; 7 nucleotides match TRBD2. The receptor was isolated from a man aged 50 to 59 in good health and CMV-seronegative. The CDR3 region has the DNA TGTGCCAGCAGTTTCGGGAGGAGCACCGGGGAGCTGTTTTTT. It translates to CASSFGRSTGELFF.